The text below deals with one T cell receptor beta chain. Assay used: immunoSEQ multiplex PCR; TCRdb lists only in-frame clones, some missing. The sample has 130,000 or so clones; approximately 80% are singletons. The data belong to a study of cytotoxic CD8 clonotypes in ibrutinib-treated CLL. Across the whole study: The cohort had 11 relapsed/refractory and over 14 treatment-naive patients, some 18 IGHV unmutated. Following treatment for a median about 12 months, range 6 to 36, response samples were then taken.

Roughly 2.2 micrograms of genomic DNA (from cryopreserved PBMCs) were used for TCR beta libraries. The length of the CDR3 is 14 residues. In germline, CDR1 is KGHSH, CDR2 LQKENI. Trimming took 2 bases from V and 9 from J, leaving 14 bases between them. Source: PBMCs, taken after 12 months of ibrutinib treatment. The chain employs TRBV18 and TRBJ2-1; D possibly matches TRBD1 or TRBD2 (5 bases each). This sequence was found in a human donor with chronic lymphocytic leukemia. Written as DNA, the CDR3 is TGTGCCAGCTCACCAGCTGGGCTGAGGGGTGAGCAGTTCTTC. Its protein product is CASSPAGLRGEQFF.